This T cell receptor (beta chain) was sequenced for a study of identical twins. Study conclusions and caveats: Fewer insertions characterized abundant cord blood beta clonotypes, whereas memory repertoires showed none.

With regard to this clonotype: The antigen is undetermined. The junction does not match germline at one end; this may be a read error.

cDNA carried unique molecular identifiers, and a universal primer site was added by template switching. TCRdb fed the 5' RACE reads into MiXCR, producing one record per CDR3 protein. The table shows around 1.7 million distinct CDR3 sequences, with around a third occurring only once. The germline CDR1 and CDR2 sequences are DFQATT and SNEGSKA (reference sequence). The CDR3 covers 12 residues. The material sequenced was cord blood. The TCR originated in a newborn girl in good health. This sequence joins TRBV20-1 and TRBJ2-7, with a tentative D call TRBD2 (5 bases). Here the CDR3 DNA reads TGCAATGCTGGCGTAACTAGTTACGAGCAGTACTTC. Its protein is CNAGVTSYEQYF.